The T cell receptor (beta chain) described here comes from a study of T cell clones after liver transplantation. Study details: Tolerant meant at least one year fully off immunosuppression without liver enzymes above twice normal.

Sequenced by immunoSEQ multiplex PCR; TCRdb stores in-frame clones only, minus some. The sample records tens of thousands of clones, about 84% being singletons. Sequencing used CD4+ T cells from blood, obtained roughly 3.5 years after liver transplant. This clonotype originated in a human patient who received a liver transplant. Part of the T cells may come from the graft donor.

CDR3 amino acids: CASSEFYGEETQYF. CDR3 in DNA: TGTGCCAGCAGTGAATTTTACGGCGAAGAGACCCAGTACTTC. The rearrangement links TRBV2 to TRBJ2-5; D call uncertain. The CDR3 has 14 residues. The V end was cut by 2 bases, the J end by 3 bases, with 10 bases between. Germline assignment: CDR1 SNHLY and CDR2 FYNNEI.